The clone carrying this TCR beta chain was seen ten or more times. This CDR3 is built from 14 residues. Trimming removed 7 bases from V and 4 bases from J, with 13 bases in between. Germline V gives CDR1 MDHEN, CDR2 SYDVKM. The sample comes from a study of T-cell reconstitution after alpha-beta-depleted transplantation in children. Preparation of the TCRbeta library used unique molecular identifiers. TCRdb reprocessed the PCR reads via MiXCR and lists one record per CDR3 protein. The table shows hundreds of thousands of distinct CDR3 sequences, with 9.5% to 15% occurring only once. The chain joins TRBV28 to TRBJ1-4, with unresolved D. This TCR derives from a human donor who donated a stem cell graft to a child with acute lymphoblastic leukemia. Sequenced here: PBMCs from the stem cell graft donor, sampled from the stem cell graft. CDR3 nucleotide sequence: TGTGCCAGCACTCCCCGGTCGGGTAATGAAAAACTGTTTTTT. Translated, it gives CASTPRSGNEKLFF.